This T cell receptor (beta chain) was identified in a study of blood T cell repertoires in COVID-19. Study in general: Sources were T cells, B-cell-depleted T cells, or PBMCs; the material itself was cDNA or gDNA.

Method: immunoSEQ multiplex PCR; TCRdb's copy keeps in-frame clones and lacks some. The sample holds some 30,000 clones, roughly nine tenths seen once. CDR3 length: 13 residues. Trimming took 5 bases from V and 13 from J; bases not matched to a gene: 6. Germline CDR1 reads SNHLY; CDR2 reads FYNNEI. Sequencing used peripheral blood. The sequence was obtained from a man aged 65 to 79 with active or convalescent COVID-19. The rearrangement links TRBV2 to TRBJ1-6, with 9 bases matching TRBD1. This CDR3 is CASSRRTGDPLHF. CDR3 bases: TGTGCCAGCAGTCGTCGGACAGGGGATCCCCTCCACTTT.